The clone carrying this T cell receptor (beta chain) came up a few times. Its antigen remains unidentified. The sample belongs to a study of T cell responses to AZD1222 COVID-19 vaccine. Study-level points and caveats: Baseline testing showed seropositivity in only five to seven AZD1222 recipients. Donors in the cohort were predominantly white British and more often female, and clonal diversity was possibly underestimated. Compared with day 0, the breadth and depth of the Spike-specific TCR repertoire rose significantly after two doses of AZD1222.

Profiled with immunoSEQ multiplex PCR; TCRdb holds only in-frame clones, not every one. Of 100,000 to 150,000 clones listed, around 90% are singletons. The clonotype originates from an adult in good health. Sequencing was performed on peripheral blood, taken on day 0 of AZD1222 vaccination.

CDR3 amino acids: CASSRTRNPSSYNSPLHF. The CDR3 DNA reads TGTGCCAGCAGTCGGACGCGAAATCCGAGCTCCTATAATTCACCCCTCCACTTT. The V gene is TRBV7-2, the J gene TRBJ1-6; D is unresolved. The germline gives CDR1 SGHTA, CDR2 FQGNSA. V was clipped by 6 bases and J by 0 bases, with 18 bases between them. This CDR3 region has 18 residues. Looking up the rest from reference TRBV7-2 and TRBJ1-6 gives the full variable domain: GAGVSQSPSNKVTEKGKDVELRCDPISGHTALYWYRQSLGQGLEFLIYFQGNSAPDKSGLPSDRFSAERTGGSVSTLTIQRTQQEDSAVYLCASSRTRNPSSYNSPLHFGNGTRLTVT.